The next 12 T cell receptor beta chains were all read from a single sample in a study of control samples from healthy donors and cancer patients. The table came from immunoSEQ multiplex PCR; TCRdb's copy has only in-frame clones and leaves some out. The table shows 64,000 or so clones, with roughly 90% occurring only once. The sequenced material came from PBMCs. These receptors were obtained from a man aged 35 to 55 with colorectal cancer.

This clone has only one observation. The chain is built from TRBV12-3 or TRBV12-4 and TRBJ1-2, with D perhaps TRBD1 (5 bases). The CDR3 consists of 11 residues. The germline V and J ends were trimmed by 8 bases and 4 bases, with 8 bases remaining between them. The CDR3: CASGASYGYTF. DNA of the CDR3: TGTGCCAGCGGGGCCTCCTATGGCTACACCTTC.

The CDR3 DNA follows: TGCGCCAGCAGCCAAGGAAAGAGGGGTTCGAACACTGAAGCTTTCTTT. Its protein is CASSQGKRGSNTEAFF. The V call is TRBV4-3, the J call TRBJ1-1; a possible D gene is TRBD1 (5 bases). Germline CDR1 reads LGHNA; CDR2 reads YSLEER. CDR3 length: 16 residues. Trimming took 1 base from V and 1 from J, leaving 13 bases between them.

V and J are TRBV6-5 and TRBJ1-4; D possibly corresponds to TRBD1 (5 bases). The CDR3 has 16 residues. The V end lost 4 bases, the J end lost 8 bases, and 20 bases lay between the germline ends. Per germline, CDR1 MNHEY and CDR2 SVGAGI. The chain's CDR3 is CASSSPRGPEGEKLFF. In nucleotides, the CDR3 is TGTGCCAGCAGTTCACCCCGGGGCCCGGAGGGGGAAAAACTGTTTTTT.

The CDR3 bases are TGTGCCAGTAGTATTCTCACCGGGCAGTTCTACGAGCAGTACTTC. Amino acids: CASSILTGQFYEQYF. V is TRBV19 and J is TRBJ2-7; D uncertain. This CDR3 is built from 15 residues. Germline V CDR1 and CDR2: LNHDA, SQIVND (reference sequence). Trimming took 3 bases from V and 3 from J, leaving 15 bases between them.

This rearrangement joins TRBV7-8 to TRBJ1-1; D unclear. The V end was cut by 2 bases, the J end by 0 bases, with 16 bases between. Looked up from germline, CDR1 is SGHVS and CDR2 is FQNEAQ. This CDR3 has 17 residues. In DNA form, the CDR3 reads TGTGCCAGCAGCTTAAACTGGCGAAATTATTTGAACACTGAAGCTTTCTTT. Its translation: CASSLNWRNYLNTEAFF.

V is TRBV18 and J is TRBJ1-6; D gene uncertain. Trimming removed 3 bases at V and 6 bases at J, with 15 bases between. The length of the CDR3 is 16 residues. The germline V gene encodes CDR1 KGHSH and CDR2 LQKENI. In nucleotides, the CDR3 is TGTGCCAGCTCACCGCCCGAGGCGGGAAGTAATTCACCCCTCCACTTT. Translating it yields CASSPPEAGSNSPLHF. Full variable domain (remainder filled in from reference TRBV18 and TRBJ1-6): NAGVMQNPRHLVRRRGQEARLRCSPMKGHSHVYWYRQLPEEGLKFMVYLQKENIIDESGMPKERFSAEFPKEGPSILRIQQVVRGDSAAYFCASSPPEAGSNSPLHFGNGTRLTVT.

The chain links TRBV7-7 to TRBJ2-2, with D maybe TRBD2 (5 bases). The CDR3 has 14 amino acids. Looked up from germline, CDR1 is SSHAT and CDR2 is FNYEAQ (reference sequence). V shed 5 bases and J shed 4 bases, with 11 bases lying between them. The CDR3 DNA sequence: TGTGCCAGCAGCCCCGGCCGGGGCACCGGGGAGCTGTTTTTT. It is translated as CASSPGRGTGELFF. Combining the CDR3 with reference TRBV7-7 and TRBJ2-2 gives the whole variable domain GAGVSQSPRYKVTKRGQDVTLRCDPISSHATLYWYQQALGQGPEFLTYFNYEAQPDKSGLPSDRFSAERPEGSISTLTIQRTEQRDSAMYRCASSPGRGTGELFFGEGSRLTVL.

The chain carries TRBV2 and TRBJ2-1; D remains unclear. The CDR3 consists of 12 residues. With 5 bases removed from V and 6 bases from J, the gap between germline ends came to 8 bases. Germline loops: CDR1 SNHLY, CDR2 FYNNEI. The CDR3 reads CASSKDGNEQFF. The CDR3 region has the DNA TGTGCCAGCAGTAAAGACGGCAATGAGCAGTTCTTC.

V and J are TRBV2 and TRBJ1-1; tentative D call: TRBD1 (5 bases). This CDR3 is built from 13 residues. V was shortened by 3 bases and J by 4 bases, with 9 bases between the two germline ends. Per germline, CDR1 SNHLY and CDR2 FYNNEI. Here the CDR3 DNA reads TGTGCCAGCAGTGACAGGAGGGGCACTGAAGCTTTCTTT. Translating it yields CASSDRRGTEAFF.

This clone appeared once. The chain links TRBV7-6 to TRBJ2-7; 8 bases agree with TRBD2. Germline V gene lookup returns CDR1 SGHVS and CDR2 FNYEAQ. J was trimmed by 2 bases and V by 5 bases; bases with no gene match: 11. The CDR3 is 16 residues long. CDR3 bases: TGTGCCAGCAGCCCTTCTGATCGGGGGGGGGCCTACGAGCAGTACTTC. It codes for CASSPSDRGGAYEQYF.

As concerns this clone: Additional DNA sequences in this sample encode the identical CDR3. The rearrangement joins TRBV29-1 to TRBJ2-5; D is unclear. V was clipped by 3 bases and J by 1 base, with 6 bases between them. This CDR3 is 12 amino acids long. The germline V gene encodes CDR1 SQVTM and CDR2 ANQGSEA. The CDR3 reads CSVELSQETQYF. CDR3 in DNA: TGCAGCGTTGAGCTCTCCCAAGAGACCCAGTACTTC.

This clone was seen once. The J gene is TRBJ1-2, the V gene TRBV30; 9 nucleotides align to TRBD1. The V gene end was trimmed by 1 base and the J gene end by 9 bases; junction bases not matched to a gene: 9. The CDR3 loop spans 14 amino acids. CDR1 is GTSNPN, CDR2 SVGIG, per germline (reference sequence). CDR3 in DNA: TGTGCCTGGAGTGCCGGGACAGGGTCGATGAGCTACACCTTC. As protein: CAWSAGTGSMSYTF. Full variable domain (rest looked up from reference TRBV30 and TRBJ1-2): SQTIHQWPATLVQPVGSPLSLECTVEGTSNPNLYWYRQAAGRGLQLLFYSVGIGQISSEVPQNLSASRPQDRQFILSSKKLLLSDSGFYLCAWSAGTGSMSYTFGSGTRLTVV.